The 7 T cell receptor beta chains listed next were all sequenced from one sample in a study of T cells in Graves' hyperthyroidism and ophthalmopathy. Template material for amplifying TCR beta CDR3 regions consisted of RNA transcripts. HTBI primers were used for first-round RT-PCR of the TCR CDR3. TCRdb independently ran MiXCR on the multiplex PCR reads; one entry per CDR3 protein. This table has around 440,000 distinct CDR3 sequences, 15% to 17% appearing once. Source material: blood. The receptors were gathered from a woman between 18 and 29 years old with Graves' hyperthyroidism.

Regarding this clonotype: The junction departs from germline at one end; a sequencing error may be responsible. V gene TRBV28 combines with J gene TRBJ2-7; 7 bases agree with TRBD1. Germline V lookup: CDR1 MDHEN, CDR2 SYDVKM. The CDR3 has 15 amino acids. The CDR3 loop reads CVSSSPTGIPYEQYF. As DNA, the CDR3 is TGTGTCAGCTCTTCCCCGACAGGGATCCCCTACGAGCAGTACTTC.

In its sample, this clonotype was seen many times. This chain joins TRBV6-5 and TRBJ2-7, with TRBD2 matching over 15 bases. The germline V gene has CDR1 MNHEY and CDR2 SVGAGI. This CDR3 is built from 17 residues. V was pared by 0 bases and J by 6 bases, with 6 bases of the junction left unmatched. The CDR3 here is CASSYSGLAGGRSEQYF. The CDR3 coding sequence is TGTGCCAGCAGTTACTCGGGACTAGCGGGGGGTCGTAGCGAGCAGTACTTC.

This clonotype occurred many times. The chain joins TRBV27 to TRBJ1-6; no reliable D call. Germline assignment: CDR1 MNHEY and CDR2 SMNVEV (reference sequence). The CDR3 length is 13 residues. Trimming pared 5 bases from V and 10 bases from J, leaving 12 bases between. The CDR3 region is CASSVQGPSPLHF. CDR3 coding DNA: TGTGCCAGCAGTGTCCAAGGGCCGTCACCCCTCCACTTT.

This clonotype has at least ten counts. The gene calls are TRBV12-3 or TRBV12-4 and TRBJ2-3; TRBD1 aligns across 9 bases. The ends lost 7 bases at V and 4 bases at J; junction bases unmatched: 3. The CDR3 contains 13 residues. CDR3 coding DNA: TGTGCCAGCAACAGGGGGCTGGCAGATACGCAGTATTTT. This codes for CASNRGLADTQYF.

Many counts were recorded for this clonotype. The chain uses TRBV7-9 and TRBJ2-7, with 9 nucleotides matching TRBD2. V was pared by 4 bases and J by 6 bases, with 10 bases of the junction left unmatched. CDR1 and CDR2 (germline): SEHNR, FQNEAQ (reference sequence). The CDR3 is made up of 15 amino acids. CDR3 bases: TGTGCCAGCAGCTCCTCCGGGACTAGCTTCTCCGAGCAGTACTTC. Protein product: CASSSSGTSFSEQYF. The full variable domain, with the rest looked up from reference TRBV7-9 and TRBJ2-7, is DTGVSQNPRHKITKRGQNVTFRCDPISEHNRLYWYRQTLGQGPEFLTYFQNEAQLEKSRLLSDRFSAERPKGSFSTLEIQRTEQGDSAMYLCASSSSGTSFSEQYFGPGTRLTVT.

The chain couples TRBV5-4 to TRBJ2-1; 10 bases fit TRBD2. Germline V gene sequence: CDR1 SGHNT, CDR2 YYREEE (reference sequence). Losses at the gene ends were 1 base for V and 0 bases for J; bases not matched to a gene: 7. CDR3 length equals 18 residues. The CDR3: CASSLPAAGGSSYNEQFF. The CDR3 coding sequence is TGTGCCAGCAGCTTGCCAGCAGCGGGGGGGAGCTCCTACAATGAGCAGTTCTTC. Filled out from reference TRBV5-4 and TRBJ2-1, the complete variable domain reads ETGVTQSPTHLIKTRGQQVTLRCSSQSGHNTVSWYQQALGQGPQFIFQYYREEENGRGNFPPRFSGLQFPNYSSELNVNALELDDSALYLCASSLPAAGGSSYNEQFFGPGTRLTVL.

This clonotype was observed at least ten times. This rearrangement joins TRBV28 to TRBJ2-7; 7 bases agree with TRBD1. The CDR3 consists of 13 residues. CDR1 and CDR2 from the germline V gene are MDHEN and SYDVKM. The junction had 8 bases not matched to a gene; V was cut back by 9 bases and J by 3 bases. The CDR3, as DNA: TGTGCCAGTACCCCGGGACAGCACTACGAGCAGTACTTC. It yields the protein CASTPGQHYEQYF.